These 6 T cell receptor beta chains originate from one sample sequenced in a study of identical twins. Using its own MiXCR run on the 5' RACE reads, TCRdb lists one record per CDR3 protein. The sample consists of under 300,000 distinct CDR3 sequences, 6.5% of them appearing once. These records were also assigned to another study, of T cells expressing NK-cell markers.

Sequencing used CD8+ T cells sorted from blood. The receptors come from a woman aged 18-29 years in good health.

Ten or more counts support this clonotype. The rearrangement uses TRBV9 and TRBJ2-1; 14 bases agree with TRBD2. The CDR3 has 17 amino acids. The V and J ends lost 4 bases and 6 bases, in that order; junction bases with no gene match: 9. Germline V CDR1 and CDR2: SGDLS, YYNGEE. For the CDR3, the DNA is TGTGCCAGCAGCTCCTCTCGACTAGCGGGAGGGGGCAATGAGCAGTTCTTC. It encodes CASSSSRLAGGGNEQFF. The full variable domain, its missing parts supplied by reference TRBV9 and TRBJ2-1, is DSGVTQTPKHLITATGQRVTLRCSPRSGDLSVYWYQQSLDQGLQFLIQYYNGEERAKGNILERFSAQQFPDLHSELNLSSLELGDSALYFCASSSSRLAGGGNEQFFGPGTRLTVL.

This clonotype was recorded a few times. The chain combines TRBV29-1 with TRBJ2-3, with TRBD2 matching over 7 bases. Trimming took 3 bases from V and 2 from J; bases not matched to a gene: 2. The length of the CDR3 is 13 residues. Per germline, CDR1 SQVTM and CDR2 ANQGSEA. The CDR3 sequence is CSVEGLITDTQYF. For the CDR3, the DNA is TGCAGCGTTGAGGGACTAATCACAGATACGCAGTATTTT.

The CDR3 region has the DNA TGTGCCAGCATCGGGGGAGCGGGAGGTTTTGACGAGCAGTACTTC. Its translation: CASIGGAGGFDEQYF. The rearrangement joins TRBV6-1 to TRBJ2-7, with 9 positions matching TRBD2. There are 15 residues in the CDR3. Germline CDR1 and CDR2: MNHNS and SASEGT. V was clipped by 7 bases and J by 5 bases; unmatched bases: 12.

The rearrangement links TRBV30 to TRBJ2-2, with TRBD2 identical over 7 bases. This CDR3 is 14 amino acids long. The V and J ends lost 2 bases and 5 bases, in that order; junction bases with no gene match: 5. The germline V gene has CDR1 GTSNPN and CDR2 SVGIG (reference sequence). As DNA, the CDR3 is TGTGCCTGGAGTAGCGGGATCGGGACCGGGGAGCTGTTTTTT. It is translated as CAWSSGIGTGELFF.

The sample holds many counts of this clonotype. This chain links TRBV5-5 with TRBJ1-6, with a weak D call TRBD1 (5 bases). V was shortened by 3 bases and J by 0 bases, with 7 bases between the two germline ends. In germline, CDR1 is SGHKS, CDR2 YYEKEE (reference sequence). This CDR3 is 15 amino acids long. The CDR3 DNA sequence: TGTGCCAGCAGCTCGGGGGACTCCTATAATTCACCCCTCCACTTT. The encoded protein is CASSSGDSYNSPLHF.

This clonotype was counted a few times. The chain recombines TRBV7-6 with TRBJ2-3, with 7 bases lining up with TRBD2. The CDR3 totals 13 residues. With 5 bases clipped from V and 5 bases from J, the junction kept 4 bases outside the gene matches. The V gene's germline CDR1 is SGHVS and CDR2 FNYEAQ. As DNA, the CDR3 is TGTGCCAGCAGCGAGCCGGGGGGAGATACGCAGTATTTT. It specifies CASSEPGGDTQYF. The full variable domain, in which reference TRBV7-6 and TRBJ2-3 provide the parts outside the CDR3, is GAGVSQSPRYKVTKRGQDVALRCDPISGHVSLYWYRQALGQGPEFLTYFNYEAQQDKSGLPNDRFSAERPEGSISTLTIQRTEQRDSAMYRCASSEPGGDTQYFGPGTRLTVL.